Listed below are T cell receptor beta chains from one sample, sequenced in a study of control samples from healthy donors and cancer patients. TCRdb's table, derived via immunoSEQ multiplex PCR, lists solely in-frame clones and lacks some. The table has 170,000 or so clones, 94% seen once. The material sequenced was blood. These receptor sequences come from a woman aged 18-35 years in good health. CDR3s include the opening cysteine and the closing phenylalanine or tryptophan. A D gene is named only where the DNA matches it firmly. Clone size is shown for a subset of rows, as once, few, many or a class of expanded clone.

V gene	J gene	D gene	clone size	CDR3 DNA	CDR3 protein
TRBV7-2	TRBJ1-1	.	.	TGTGCCAGCAGCTTAACCGGGGAGTCTGAAGCTTTCTTT	CASSLTGESEAFF
TRBV10-3	TRBJ1-2	.	.	TGTGCCATCAGTGAACGAGGGGAATTAGGCTATGGCTACACCTTC	CAISERGELGYGYTF
TRBV28	TRBJ1-4	.	once	TGTGCCAGCAGTTCCTTAAAGAGCTCTAATGAAAAACTGTTTTTT	CASSSLKSSNEKLFF
TRBV6-2/TRBV6-3	TRBJ1-5	.	.	TGTGCCAGCAGTAAAAGGGGCAATCAGCCCCAGCATTTT	CASSKRGNQPQHF
TRBV18	TRBJ2-2	.	.	TGTGCCAGCTCACTTGCCGGGGAGCTGTTTTTT	CASSLAGELFF
TRBV29-1	TRBJ1-2	.	.	TGCAGCGTTGCCCGGGGCAATAACTATGGCTACACCTTC	CSVARGNNYGYTF
TRBV6-2/TRBV6-3	TRBJ2-5	TRBD1	.	TGTGCCAGCAGTTACTCGAGGACCGGGACAGGGGGCAACCAAGAGACCCAGTACTTC	CASSYSRTGTGGNQETQYF
TRBV24-1	TRBJ2-7	TRBD2	.	TGTGCCACCAGTGACCCCGGGACTAGCGGGAGTACCGAGCAGTACTTC	CATSDPGTSGSTEQYF
TRBV7-2	TRBJ2-6	.	.	TGTGCCAGCAGCTTAACCGGGGCCAACGTCCTGACTTTC	CASSLTGANVLTF
TRBV6-5	TRBJ1-5	.	.	TGTGCCAGCAGTAGAGGGTCCTGGATGCCCCAGCATTTT	CASSRGSWMPQHF
TRBV29-1	TRBJ1-2	.	.	TGCAGCACCCCGGACGTAGTCTATGGCTACACCTTC	CSTPDVVYGYTF